This TCR beta chain was recorded in a study of blood T cell repertoires in COVID-19. As for the study in general: Samples representing acute and convalescent COVID-19 were sourced from the United States, Italy and Spain.

Participant age was 18 to 89 years, and participants resided in 25 or so US areas. Categorization into cohorts depended on clinical history that participants reported. The germline gives CDR1 LNHDA, CDR2 SQIVND (reference sequence). With 6 bases clipped from V and 7 bases from J, the junction kept 13 bases outside the gene matches. This CDR3 has 15 amino acids. Assay used: immunoSEQ multiplex PCR; TCRdb lists only in-frame clones, some missing. The data show 200,000 or so clones, more than 70% seen once. The source material was PBMCs or T cells enriched from blood (not recorded which). The chain uses TRBV19 and TRBJ2-5; TRBD1 aligns across 8 bases. This sequence was found in a young woman who had recovered from COVID-19. CDR3 amino acids: CASRGQGALLRTQYF. Written as DNA, the CDR3 is TGTGCCAGTAGAGGGCAGGGGGCCCTCCTACGGACCCAGTACTTC.